The clone carrying this T cell receptor beta chain was seen only once. Its antigen is unknown. These data belong to a study of cytomegalovirus exposure and HLA in healthy donors. The PCR employed 60 Vbeta primers together with 13 Jbeta primers. Original analysis: Later work found 65 million to 90 million unique TCR beta chains, with around 10 million shared. The repertoire was sequenced with immunoSEQ multiplex PCR; TCRdb's copy has only in-frame clones and lacks some. That table gives V, J and clone size, and the DNA gave D and trimming. The sample has about 130,000 clones, over 75% seen once. Though probably carrying unrecorded immune exposures, donors were nominally healthy at sampling. The CDR3 loop spans 11 amino acids. The study, taken as a whole, reports: Productive status was seen about 90% or about 30% of the time for most TCR beta V segments in an earlier analysis.

V usage is TRBV21-1 and J usage is TRBJ1-1. TRBV21-1 is reported as a pseudogene. This sequence was found in a male donor in good health and CMV-seropositive. Material: PBMCs. In nucleotides, the CDR3 is TGTGCCAGCAGTTCCAAGAGGGCGGCTTTCTTT. Translation gives CASSSKRAAFF.